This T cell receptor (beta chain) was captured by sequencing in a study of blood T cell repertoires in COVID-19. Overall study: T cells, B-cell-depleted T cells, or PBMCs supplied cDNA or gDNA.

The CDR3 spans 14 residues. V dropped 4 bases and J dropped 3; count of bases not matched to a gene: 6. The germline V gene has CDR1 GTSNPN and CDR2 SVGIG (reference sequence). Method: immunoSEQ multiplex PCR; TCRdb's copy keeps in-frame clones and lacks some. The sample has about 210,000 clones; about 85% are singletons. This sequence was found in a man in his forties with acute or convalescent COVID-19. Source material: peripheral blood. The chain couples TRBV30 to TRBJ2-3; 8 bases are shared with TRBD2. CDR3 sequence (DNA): TGTGCCTGGACCCTCGGCGGGGGGACAGATACGCAGTATTTT. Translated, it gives CAWTLGGGTDTQYF.